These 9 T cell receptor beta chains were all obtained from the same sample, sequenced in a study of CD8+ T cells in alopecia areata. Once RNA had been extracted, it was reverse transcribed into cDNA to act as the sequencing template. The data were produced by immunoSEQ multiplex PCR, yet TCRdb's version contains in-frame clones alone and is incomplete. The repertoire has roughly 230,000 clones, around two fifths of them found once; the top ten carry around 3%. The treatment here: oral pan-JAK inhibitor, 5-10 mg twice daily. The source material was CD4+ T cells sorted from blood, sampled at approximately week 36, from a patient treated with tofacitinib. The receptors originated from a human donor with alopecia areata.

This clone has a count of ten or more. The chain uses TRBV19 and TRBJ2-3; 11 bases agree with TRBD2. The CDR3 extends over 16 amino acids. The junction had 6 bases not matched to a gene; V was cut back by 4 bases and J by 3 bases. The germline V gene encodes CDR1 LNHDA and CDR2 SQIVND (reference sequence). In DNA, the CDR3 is TGTGCCAGTAGTAAAATAGCGGGAGGGCCGACAGATACGCAGTATTTT. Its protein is CASSKIAGGPTDTQYF.

The CDR3 region is CASSPTSRGETQYF. The CDR3 bases are TGTGCCAGCAGCCCCACTTCTAGGGGAGAGACCCAGTACTTC. The rearrangement links TRBV9 to TRBJ2-5, with D possibly TRBD1 on 5 matching bases. The ends were cut back, 4 bases at V and 4 bases at J, with 14 bases in the middle. The germline V gene encodes CDR1 SGDLS and CDR2 YYNGEE. This CDR3 is built from 14 residues. The complete variable domain, with remaining parts taken from reference TRBV9 and TRBJ2-5, reads DSGVTQTPKHLITATGQRVTLRCSPRSGDLSVYWYQQSLDQGLQFLIQYYNGEERAKGNILERFSAQQFPDLHSELNLSSLELGDSALYFCASSPTSRGETQYFGPGTRLLVL.

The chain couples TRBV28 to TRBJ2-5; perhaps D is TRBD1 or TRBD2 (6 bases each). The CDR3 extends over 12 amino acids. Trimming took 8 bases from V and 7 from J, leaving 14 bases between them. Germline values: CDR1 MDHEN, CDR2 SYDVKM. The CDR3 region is CASVSGGGTQYF. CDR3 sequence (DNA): TGTGCCAGCGTCTCAGGAGGGGGGACCCAGTACTTC.

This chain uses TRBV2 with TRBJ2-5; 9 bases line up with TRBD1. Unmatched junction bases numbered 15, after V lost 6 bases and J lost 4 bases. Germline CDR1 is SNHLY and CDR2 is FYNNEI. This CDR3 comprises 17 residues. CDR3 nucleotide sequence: TGTGCCAGCAGCCGAGGCCCCGGGACAGGGTACCCAGAGACCCAGTACTTC. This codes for CASSRGPGTGYPETQYF.

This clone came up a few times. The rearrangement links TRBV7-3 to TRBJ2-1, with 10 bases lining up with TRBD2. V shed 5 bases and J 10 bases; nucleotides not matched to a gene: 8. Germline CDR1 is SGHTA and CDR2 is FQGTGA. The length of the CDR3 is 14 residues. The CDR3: CASSKPGLAREQFF. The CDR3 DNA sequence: TGTGCCAGCAGCAAACCGGGACTAGCGCGGGAGCAGTTCTTC.

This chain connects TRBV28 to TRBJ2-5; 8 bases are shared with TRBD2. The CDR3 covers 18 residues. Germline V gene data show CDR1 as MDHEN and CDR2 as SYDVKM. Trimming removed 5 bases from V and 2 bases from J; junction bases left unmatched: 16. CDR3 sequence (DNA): TGTGCCAGCAGTGGGGGCCGATGGACTAGCCGAAATCAAGAGACCCAGTACTTC. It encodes CASSGGRWTSRNQETQYF.

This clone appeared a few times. CDR3 nucleotides: TGCAGCGTTCACAGGGGTAGCGGGGAGCTGTTTTTT. Translated, it gives CSVHRGSGELFF. The rearrangement uses TRBV29-1 and TRBJ2-2, with TRBD1 matching 7 bases. V shed 5 bases and J 7 bases; nucleotides not matched to a gene: 4. The length of the CDR3 is 12 residues. Per the germline V gene, CDR1 is SQVTM and CDR2 is ANQGSEA.

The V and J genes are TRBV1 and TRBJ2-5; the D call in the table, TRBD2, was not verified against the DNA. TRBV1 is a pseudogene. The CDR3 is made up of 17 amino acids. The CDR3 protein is CTSSQILAGEFPQTQYF. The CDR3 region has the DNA TGCACCAGCAGCCAAATACTAGCGGGAGAGTTCCCCCAGACCCAGTACTTC.

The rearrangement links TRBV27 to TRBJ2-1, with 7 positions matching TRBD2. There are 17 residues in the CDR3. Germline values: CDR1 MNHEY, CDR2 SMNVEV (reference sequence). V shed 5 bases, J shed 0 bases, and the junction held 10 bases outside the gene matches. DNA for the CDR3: TGTGCCAGCAGTCCATCTAGCGGCCTTCGCTCCTACAATGAGCAGTTCTTC. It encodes CASSPSSGLRSYNEQFF.